The 25 T cell receptor beta chains below all came from one sample that was sequenced in a study of T cell responses to AZD1222 COVID-19 vaccine. Method: immunoSEQ multiplex PCR; TCRdb's copy keeps in-frame clones and lacks some. The sample lists 150,000 or so clones; just under 90% were seen once. The specimen comprised peripheral blood, sampled 28 days after the second dose of the MenACWY control vaccine. The receptors derive from an adult who received the MenACWY meningococcal vaccine as a control.

This chain links TRBV7-2 with TRBJ2-2; 7 bases line up with TRBD2. Germline V gene data show CDR1 as SGHTA and CDR2 as FQGNSA. Germline trimming cut 3 bases from V and 5 bases from J; bases unmatched to any gene: 6. There are 15 residues in the CDR3. CDR3 in amino acids: CASSFTGTKTGELFF. The CDR3 DNA is TGTGCCAGCAGCTTCACCGGGACTAAAACCGGGGAGCTGTTTTTT. The entire variable domain, with the rest obtained from reference TRBV7-2 and TRBJ2-2, is as follows: GAGVSQSPSNKVTEKGKDVELRCDPISGHTALYWYRQSLGQGLEFLIYFQGNSAPDKSGLPSDRFSAERTGGSVSTLTIQRTQQEDSAVYLCASSFTGTKTGELFFGEGSRLTVL.

The V gene is TRBV5-5, the J gene TRBJ1-1; D is uncertain. The CDR3 spans 15 residues. Germline V gene data show CDR1 as SGHKS and CDR2 as YYEKEE (reference sequence). With 2 bases removed from V and 1 base from J, the gap between germline ends came to 12 bases. The CDR3 sequence is CASSFRRVSNTEAFF. The DNA of the CDR3 is TGTGCCAGCAGCTTCCGTAGGGTTTCGAACACTGAAGCTTTCTTT.

CDR3 sequence reads: CASSPSGTGGSGANVLTF. CDR3 DNA sequence: TGCGCCAGCAGCCCCTCCGGGACAGGGGGATCTGGGGCCAACGTCCTGACTTTC. The chain links TRBV4-3 to TRBJ2-6, with 11 bases fitting TRBD1. This CDR3 contains 18 residues. With V trimmed by 4 bases and J by 1 base, 6 bases remained unmatched. The germline gives CDR1 LGHNA, CDR2 YSLEER.

The J gene is TRBJ1-6, the V gene TRBV19; D remains ambiguous. Trimming left V 8 bases short and J 0 bases short, with 8 bases between. Germline V gene lookup returns CDR1 LNHDA and CDR2 SQIVND (reference sequence). This CDR3 is 14 amino acids long. CDR3 residues: CASRLSSYNSPLHF. The CDR3 nucleotides are TGTGCCAGTCGCCTAAGCTCCTATAATTCACCCCTCCACTTT.

This rearrangement joins TRBV28 to TRBJ1-5; TRBD1 might be the D (6 bases). Germline V CDR1 and CDR2: MDHEN, SYDVKM. The CDR3 is made up of 13 amino acids. Trimming shortened V by 9 bases and J by 6 bases, and 15 bases separated the two germline ends. The CDR3 loop is CASLDRRVQPQHF. The CDR3 coding sequence is TGTGCCAGTCTTGACAGGAGGGTTCAGCCCCAGCATTTT.

The DNA for the CDR3 is TGTGCCAGCAACGAGGCCAGCTCTAATGAAAAACTGTTTTTT. Translating gives CASNEASSNEKLFF. The chain has TRBV28 and TRBJ1-4; D remains ambiguous. This CDR3 spans 14 amino acids. The ends were cut back, 7 bases at V and 3 bases at J, with 12 bases in the middle. Germline V CDR1 and CDR2: MDHEN, SYDVKM.

This chain connects TRBV28 to TRBJ1-2; D gene ambiguous. The CDR3 spans 12 residues. Trimming cost V 6 bases and J 8 bases, with 13 bases left between them. Germline lookup yields CDR1 MDHEN and CDR2 SYDVKM. CDR3 protein: CASRSTWIGYTF. CDR3 nucleotide sequence: TGTGCCAGCAGAAGTACGTGGATCGGCTACACCTTC.

This rearrangement joins TRBV5-4 to TRBJ2-1; 11 bases map to TRBD2. The CDR3 sequence is 17 residues long. Trimming took 4 bases from V and 7 from J; bases not matched to a gene: 13. Germline CDR1 is SGHNT and CDR2 is YYREEE (reference sequence). CDR3 in DNA: TGTGCCAGCAGCCGTCAAACCACTAGCGGGAGACTGAATGAGCAGTTCTTC. Translation gives CASSRQTTSGRLNEQFF.

The chain has TRBV30 and TRBJ2-3; D not resolved. This CDR3 has 17 amino acids. V lost 2 bases and J lost 0, with 18 bases in between. CDR1 is GTSNPN and CDR2 is SVGIG in the germline V gene (reference sequence). The CDR3 bases are TGTGCCTGGAGTCGGCTAACCGCGTTCCCTAGCACAGATACGCAGTATTTT. This encodes CAWSRLTAFPSTDTQYF.

This sequence joins TRBV25-1 and TRBJ1-6; the match to TRBD1 covers 9 bases. The germline gives CDR1 MGHDK, CDR2 SYGVNS. This CDR3 region has 13 residues. The junction had 4 bases not matched to a gene; V was cut back by 8 bases and J by 8 bases. The CDR3 region has the DNA TGTGCCAGCCTCGGACAGGGGTATTCACCCCTCCACTTT. Residues: CASLGQGYSPLHF.

This chain uses TRBV19 with TRBJ1-2; D gene ambiguous. The length of the CDR3 is 12 residues. V lost 6 bases, J lost 3 bases, and 8 bases lay in between. CDR1 is LNHDA and CDR2 is SQIVND in the germline V gene (reference sequence). In DNA form, the CDR3 reads TGTGCCAGTAGGGACTCTTACTATGGCTACACCTTC. As protein: CASRDSYYGYTF.

This clone has a handful of counts. The chain is built from TRBV9 and TRBJ2-1; D unresolved. Germline assignment: CDR1 SGDLS and CDR2 YYNGEE. V was cut by 0 bases and J by 0 bases, with 7 bases left in between. This CDR3 region has 15 residues. CDR3 in amino acids: CASSVVIGSYNEQFF. DNA of the CDR3: TGTGCCAGCAGCGTAGTGATCGGCTCCTACAATGAGCAGTTCTTC.

DNA of the CDR3: TGTGCCAGCAGCCTAAGTGGACGGAGGTACGAGCAGTACTTC. Its protein is CASSLSGRRYEQYF. The rearrangement uses TRBV7-8 and TRBJ2-7; D perhaps matches TRBD2 (5 bases). V gave up 5 bases and J gave up 4 bases, with 15 bases separating them. Germline assignment: CDR1 SGHVS and CDR2 FQNEAQ. CDR3 length equals 14 residues.

V usage is TRBV9 and J usage is TRBJ1-1, with no clear D. Trimming cost V 3 bases and J 6 bases, with 18 bases left between them. The CDR3 length is 15 residues. Looked up from germline, CDR1 is SGDLS and CDR2 is YYNGEE. The chain's CDR3 is CASSGTVRRDAEAFF. The CDR3, as DNA: TGTGCCAGCAGCGGGACTGTGAGGCGAGACGCTGAAGCTTTCTTT. Supplemented by reference TRBV9 and TRBJ1-1, the full variable domain reads DSGVTQTPKHLITATGQRVTLRCSPRSGDLSVYWYQQSLDQGLQFLIQYYNGEERAKGNILERFSAQQFPDLHSELNLSSLELGDSALYFCASSGTVRRDAEAFFGQGTRLTVV.

The chain couples TRBV27 to TRBJ1-5, with TRBD1 identical over 8 bases. The V and J ends lost 6 bases and 6 bases, in that order; junction bases with no gene match: 10. Germline lookup yields CDR1 MNHEY and CDR2 SMNVEV (reference sequence). The CDR3 has 15 amino acids. In nucleotides, the CDR3 is TGTGCCAGCAGCCTATTTCAGGGGGCATTTCAGCCCCAGCATTTT. The encoded protein is CASSLFQGAFQPQHF.

The rearrangement uses TRBV28 and TRBJ2-5; no clear D. Trimming left V 5 bases short and J 5 bases short, with 6 bases between. CDR1 MDHEN and CDR2 SYDVKM come from the germline V gene. This CDR3 contains 11 residues. In DNA, the CDR3 is TGTGCCAGCAGTCCTCGGGAGACCCAGTACTTC. This sequence encodes CASSPRETQYF.

V usage is TRBV27 and J usage is TRBJ2-7; 8 bases agree with TRBD2. Unmatched junction bases numbered 4, after V lost 4 bases and J lost 5 bases. The CDR3 has 13 amino acids. Germline loops: CDR1 MNHEY, CDR2 SMNVEV (reference sequence). The CDR3 region is CASSSAGENEQYF. The CDR3 nucleotides are TGTGCCAGCAGTTCAGCGGGAGAAAACGAGCAGTACTTC.

This chain joins TRBV11-2 and TRBJ2-5; TRBD2 might be the D (6 bases). The CDR3 is 15 residues long. Germline CDR1 and CDR2: SGHAT and FQNNGV. The V and J ends lost 4 bases and 2 bases respectively, with 14 bases between them. CDR3 sequence: CASSSAGTAQETQYF. The CDR3 nucleotides read TGTGCCAGCAGCTCGGCCGGGACTGCGCAAGAGACCCAGTACTTC.

The chain combines TRBV7-9 with TRBJ2-3, with D uncertain. The V gene's germline CDR1 is SEHNR and CDR2 FQNEAQ (reference sequence). V dropped 5 bases and J dropped 3 bases, with 6 bases sitting between them. CDR3 length: 12 amino acids. The CDR3 sequence is CASSLGTDTQYF. The CDR3, as DNA: TGTGCCAGCAGCCTGGGGACAGATACGCAGTATTTT.

The chain uses TRBV9 and TRBJ2-7, with TRBD1 matching over 7 bases. The length of the CDR3 is 15 residues. After removal of 0 bases from V and 5 bases from J, the junction contained 8 bases not matched to a gene. From germline, CDR1 is SGDLS and CDR2 YYNGEE. DNA for the CDR3: TGTGCCAGCAGCGTAGCTGGTAGGGGGCTCGACGAGCAGTACTTC. Encoded protein: CASSVAGRGLDEQYF.

The chain joins TRBV2 to TRBJ2-3; TRBD2 aligns across 10 bases. The length of the CDR3 is 15 residues. Unmatched junction bases numbered 8, after V lost 5 bases and J lost 6 bases. Germline CDR1 is SNHLY and CDR2 is FYNNEI. The CDR3 bases are TGTGCCAGCAGTAGACTAGCGGGCCCTGGGGATACGCAGTATTTT. It translates to CASSRLAGPGDTQYF.

In this sample, this clone turned up once. This sequence joins TRBV6-1 and TRBJ1-2, with D possibly matching TRBD1 (5 bases). Germline CDR1 and CDR2: MNHNS and SASEGT. The V gene lost 2 bases and the J gene lost 6 bases, with 10 bases spanning the gap. There are 13 residues in the CDR3. In DNA form, the CDR3 reads TGTGCCAGCAGTGAATATTTGACAGATGGCTACACCTTC. Translating it yields CASSEYLTDGYTF.

The chain joins TRBV6-5 to TRBJ2-7; either TRBD1 or TRBD2 may fit D (6 bases each). This CDR3 is 14 amino acids long. V lost 0 bases, J lost 7 bases, and 13 bases lay in between. The germline CDR1 and CDR2 sequences are MNHEY and SVGAGI. CDR3 sequence (DNA): TGTGCCAGCAGTTACTCGTCCAGGGGAGGTGAGCAGTACTTC. Residues: CASSYSSRGGEQYF.

This chain uses TRBV18 with TRBJ1-1; unclear D gene. Between the trimmed V and J ends, which lost 5 bases and 7 bases, there was a span of 11 bases. Germline CDR1 and CDR2: KGHSH and LQKENI. The CDR3 consists of 12 residues. The CDR3 DNA reads TGTGCCAGCTCAGAGGAATCGTATGAAGCTTTCTTT. It translates to CASSEESYEAFF.

In DNA form, the CDR3 reads TGTGCCAGCAGTTTAATGGGGGACGAGCAGTACTTC. This encodes CASSLMGDEQYF. V and J are TRBV28 and TRBJ2-7; perhaps D is TRBD1 or TRBD2 (5 bases each). The V gene lost 2 bases and the J gene lost 5 bases, with 7 bases spanning the gap. This CDR3 region has 12 residues. Looked up from germline, CDR1 is MDHEN and CDR2 is SYDVKM.